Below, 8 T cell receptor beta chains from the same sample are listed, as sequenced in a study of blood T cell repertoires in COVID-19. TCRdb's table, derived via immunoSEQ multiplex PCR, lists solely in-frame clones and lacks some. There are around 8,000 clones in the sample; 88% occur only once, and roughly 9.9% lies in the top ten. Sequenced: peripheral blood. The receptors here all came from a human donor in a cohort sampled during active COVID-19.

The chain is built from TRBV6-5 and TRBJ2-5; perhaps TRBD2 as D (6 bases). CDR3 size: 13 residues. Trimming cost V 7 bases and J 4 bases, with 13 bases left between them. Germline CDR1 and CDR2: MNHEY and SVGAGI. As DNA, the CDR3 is TGTGCCAGCACGTCACTAGCCGGAGAGACCCAGTACTTC. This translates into CASTSLAGETQYF.

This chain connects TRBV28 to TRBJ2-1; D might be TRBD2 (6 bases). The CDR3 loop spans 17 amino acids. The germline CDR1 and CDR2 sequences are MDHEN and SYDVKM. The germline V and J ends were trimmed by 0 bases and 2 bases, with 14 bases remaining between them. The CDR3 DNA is TGTGCCAGCAGTTTATGGGGGACTGTAGGAACCTACAATGAGCAGTTCTTC. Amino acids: CASSLWGTVGTYNEQFF.

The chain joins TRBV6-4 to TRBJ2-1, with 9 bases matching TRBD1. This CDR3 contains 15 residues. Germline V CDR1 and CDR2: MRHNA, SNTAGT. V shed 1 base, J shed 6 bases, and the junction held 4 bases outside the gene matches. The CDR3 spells CASSDWDRDRNEQFF. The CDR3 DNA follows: TGTGCCAGCAGTGACTGGGACAGGGATCGCAATGAGCAGTTCTTC.

CDR3 nucleotides: TGCGCCAGCAGTCCCGGGACAAGCGTTGTTGAGCAGTTCTTC. This codes for CASSPGTSVVEQFF. The chain carries TRBV10-1 and TRBJ2-1, with D maybe TRBD1 (6 bases). CDR3 length: 14 amino acids. Germline-derived CDR1 and CDR2 are WNHNN and SYGVQD (reference sequence). V was trimmed by 5 bases and J by 9 bases, leaving 17 bases between them.

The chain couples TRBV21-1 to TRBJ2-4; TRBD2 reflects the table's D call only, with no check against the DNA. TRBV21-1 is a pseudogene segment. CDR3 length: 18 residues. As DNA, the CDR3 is TGTGCCAGCAGCGAAGGGACTGGGCCGGGGGTGGCCAAAAACATTCAGTACTTC. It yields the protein CASSEGTGPGVAKNIQYF.

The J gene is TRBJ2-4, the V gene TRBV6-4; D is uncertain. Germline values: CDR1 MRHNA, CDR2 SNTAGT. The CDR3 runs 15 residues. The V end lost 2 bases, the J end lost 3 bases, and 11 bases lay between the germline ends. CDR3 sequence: CASSDPVGLKNIQYF. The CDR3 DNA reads TGTGCCAGCAGTGACCCGGTGGGCCTCAAAAACATTCAGTACTTC.

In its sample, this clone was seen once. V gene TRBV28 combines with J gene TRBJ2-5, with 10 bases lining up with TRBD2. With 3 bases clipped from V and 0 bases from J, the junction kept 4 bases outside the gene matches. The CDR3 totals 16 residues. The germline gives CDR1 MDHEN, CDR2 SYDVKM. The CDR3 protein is CASSFPLAGDQETQYF. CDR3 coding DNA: TGTGCCAGCAGTTTCCCGCTAGCGGGAGACCAAGAGACCCAGTACTTC.

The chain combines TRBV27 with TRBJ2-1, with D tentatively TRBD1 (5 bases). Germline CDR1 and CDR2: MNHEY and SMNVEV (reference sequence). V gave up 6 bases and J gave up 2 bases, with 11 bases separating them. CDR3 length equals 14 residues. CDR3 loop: CASSKGNPYNEQFF. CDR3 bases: TGTGCCAGCAGCAAGGGGAATCCCTACAATGAGCAGTTCTTC.